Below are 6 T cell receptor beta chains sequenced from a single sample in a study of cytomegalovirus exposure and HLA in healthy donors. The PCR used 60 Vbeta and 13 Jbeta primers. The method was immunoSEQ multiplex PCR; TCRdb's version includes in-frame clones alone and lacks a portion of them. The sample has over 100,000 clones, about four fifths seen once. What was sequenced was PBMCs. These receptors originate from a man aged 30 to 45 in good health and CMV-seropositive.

The CDR3 spells CASFRRDWSNTEAFF. The CDR3 region has the DNA TGTGCCAGTTTTCGCCGGGACTGGTCGAACACTGAAGCTTTCTTT. This chain joins TRBV19 and TRBJ1-1, with D perhaps matching TRBD1 (5 bases). Trimming took off 8 bases at V and 1 base at J, with 17 bases between the two ends. CDR1 LNHDA and CDR2 SQIVND come from the germline V gene (reference sequence). The CDR3 is 15 amino acids. Drawing the rest from reference TRBV19 and TRBJ1-1, the complete variable domain is DGGITQSPKYLFRKEGQNVTLSCEQNLNHDAMYWYRQDPGQGLRLIYYSQIVNDFQKGDIAEGYSVSREKKESFPLTVTSAQKNPTAFYLCASFRRDWSNTEAFFGQGTRLTVV.

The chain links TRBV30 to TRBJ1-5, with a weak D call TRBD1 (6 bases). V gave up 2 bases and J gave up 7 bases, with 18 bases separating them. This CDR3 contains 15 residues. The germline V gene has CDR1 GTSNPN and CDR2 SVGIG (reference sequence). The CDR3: CAWSHVGQGNQPQHF. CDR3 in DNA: TGTGCCTGGAGTCACGTGGGCCAGGGGAACCAGCCCCAGCATTTT.

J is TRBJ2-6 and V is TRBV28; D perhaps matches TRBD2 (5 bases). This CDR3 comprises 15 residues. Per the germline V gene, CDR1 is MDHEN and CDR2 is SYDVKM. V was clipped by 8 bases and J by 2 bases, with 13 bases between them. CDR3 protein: CASQEGVTGANVLTF. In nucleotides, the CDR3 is TGTGCCAGCCAAGAGGGAGTGACTGGGGCCAACGTCCTGACTTTC.

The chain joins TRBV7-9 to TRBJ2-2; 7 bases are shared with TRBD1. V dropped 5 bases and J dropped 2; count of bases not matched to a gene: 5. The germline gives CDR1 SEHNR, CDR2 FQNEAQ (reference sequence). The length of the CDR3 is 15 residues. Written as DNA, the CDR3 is TGTGCCAGCAGCGACCGACAGGGTAACACCGGGGAGCTGTTTTTT. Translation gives CASSDRQGNTGELFF.

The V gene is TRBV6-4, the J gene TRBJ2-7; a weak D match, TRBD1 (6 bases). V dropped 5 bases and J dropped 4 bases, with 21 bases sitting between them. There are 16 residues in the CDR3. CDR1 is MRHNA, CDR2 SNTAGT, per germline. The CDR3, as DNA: TGTGCCAGCAGTCGGGTTTGGGCAGGGGAATTGTACGAGCAGTACGTC. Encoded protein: CASSRVWAGELYEQYV.

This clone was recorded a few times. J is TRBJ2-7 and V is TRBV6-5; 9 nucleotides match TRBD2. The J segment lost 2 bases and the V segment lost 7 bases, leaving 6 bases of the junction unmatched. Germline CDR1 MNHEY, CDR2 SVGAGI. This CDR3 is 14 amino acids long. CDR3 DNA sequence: TGTGCCAGCATTCAAAAGCGGGGGGCCTACGAGCAGTACTTC. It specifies CASIQKRGAYEQYF.